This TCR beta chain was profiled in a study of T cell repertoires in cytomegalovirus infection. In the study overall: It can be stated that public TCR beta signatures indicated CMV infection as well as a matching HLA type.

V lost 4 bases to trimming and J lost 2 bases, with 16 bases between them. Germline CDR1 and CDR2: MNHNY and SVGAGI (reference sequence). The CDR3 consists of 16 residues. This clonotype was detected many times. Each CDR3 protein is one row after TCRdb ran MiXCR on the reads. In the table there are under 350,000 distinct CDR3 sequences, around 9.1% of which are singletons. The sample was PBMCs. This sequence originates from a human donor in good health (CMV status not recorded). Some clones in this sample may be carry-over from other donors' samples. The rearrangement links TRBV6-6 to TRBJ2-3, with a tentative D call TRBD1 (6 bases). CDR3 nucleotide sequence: TGTGCCAGCAGTTTCCCCCACAGGGCAAACACAGATACGCAGTATTTT. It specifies CASSFPHRANTDTQYF.